This TCR beta chain originates from a study of T cells in Graves' hyperthyroidism and ophthalmopathy. Study-level information: It was at initial diagnosis, before any treatment, that peripheral blood was collected. Whole-study results and caveats: With a median lead of roughly 6.2 months before onset, the model predicted ophthalmopathy.

Amplified TCR beta CDR3 regions came from RNA transcripts. The HTBI primer set was used in a first-round RT-PCR of the TCR CDR3. TCRdb passed the multiplex PCR reads through MiXCR, listing each CDR3 protein once. The sample lists hundreds of thousands of distinct CDR3 sequences; 14% were seen once. Graves' hyperthyroidism was deemed stable absent ophthalmopathy progression within 18 months. Clinical symptoms, serum thyroxine, TRAb, thyroid ultrasound and orbital computed tomography established diagnosis. This clonotype occurred many times. Its matching antigen is unknown. CDR3 length: 15 amino acids. V was shortened by 3 bases and J by 5 bases, with 13 bases between the two germline ends. CDR1 is MNHEY, CDR2 SVGEGT, per germline.

The genes are TRBV6-2 or TRBV6-3 and TRBJ2-2; D may be TRBD1 (5 bases). The sequenced sample consisted of blood. This receptor was obtained from a woman under 30 with Graves' hyperthyroidism. CDR3 in amino acids: CASSYQGKWTGELFF. The CDR3 nucleotides read TGTGCCAGCAGTTATCAGGGAAAGTGGACCGGGGAGCTGTTTTTT.